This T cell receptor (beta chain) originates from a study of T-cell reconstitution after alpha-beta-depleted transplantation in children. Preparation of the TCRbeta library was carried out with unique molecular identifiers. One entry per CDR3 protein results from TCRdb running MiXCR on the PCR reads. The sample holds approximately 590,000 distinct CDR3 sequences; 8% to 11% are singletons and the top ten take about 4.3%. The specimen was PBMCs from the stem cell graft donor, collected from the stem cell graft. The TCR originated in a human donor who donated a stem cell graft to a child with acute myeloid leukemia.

DNA of the CDR3: TGTGCCAGCAGCTCAGGCGCTAGCTCCTACAATGAGCAGTTCTTC. Protein product: CASSSGASSYNEQFF. The chain couples TRBV7-3 to TRBJ2-1; D gene unclear. V was cut by 4 bases and J by 0 bases, with 10 bases left in between. Germline CDR1 SGHTA, CDR2 FQGTGA. This CDR3 region has 15 residues.